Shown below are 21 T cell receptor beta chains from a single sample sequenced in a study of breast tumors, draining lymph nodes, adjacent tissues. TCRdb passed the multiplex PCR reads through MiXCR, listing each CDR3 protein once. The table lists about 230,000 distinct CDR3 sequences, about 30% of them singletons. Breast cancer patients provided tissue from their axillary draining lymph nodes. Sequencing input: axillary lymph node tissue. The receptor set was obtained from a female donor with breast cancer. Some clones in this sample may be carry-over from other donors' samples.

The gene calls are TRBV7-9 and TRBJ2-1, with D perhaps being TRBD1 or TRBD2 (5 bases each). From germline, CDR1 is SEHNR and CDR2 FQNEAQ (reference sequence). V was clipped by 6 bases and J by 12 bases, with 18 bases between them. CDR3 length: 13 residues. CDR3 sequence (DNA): TGTGCCAGCAGGGGACGGAACACAGATACGCAGTTCTTC. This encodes CASRGRNTDTQFF.

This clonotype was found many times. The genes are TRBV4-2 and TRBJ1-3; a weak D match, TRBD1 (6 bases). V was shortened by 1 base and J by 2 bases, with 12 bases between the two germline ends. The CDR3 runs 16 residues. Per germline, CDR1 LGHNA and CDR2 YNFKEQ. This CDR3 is CASSQVGGQTGNTIYF. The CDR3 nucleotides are TGTGCCAGCAGCCAAGTTGGGGGGCAGACTGGAAACACCATATATTTT.

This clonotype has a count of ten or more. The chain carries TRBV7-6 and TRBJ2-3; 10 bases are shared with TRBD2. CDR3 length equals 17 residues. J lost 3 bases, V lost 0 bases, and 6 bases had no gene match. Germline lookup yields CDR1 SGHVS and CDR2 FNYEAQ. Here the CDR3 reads CASSLAGSGRRTDTQYF. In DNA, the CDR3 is TGTGCCAGCAGCTTAGCAGGTAGCGGGAGGAGAACAGATACGCAGTATTTT.

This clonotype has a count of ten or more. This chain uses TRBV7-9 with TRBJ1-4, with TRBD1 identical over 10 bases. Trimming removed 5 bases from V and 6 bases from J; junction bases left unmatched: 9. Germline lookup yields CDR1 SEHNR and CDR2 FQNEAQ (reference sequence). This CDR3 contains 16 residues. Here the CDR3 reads CASSHPRGTGDEKLFF. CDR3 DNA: TGTGCCAGCAGCCATCCTAGGGGGACAGGGGATGAAAAACTGTTTTTT.

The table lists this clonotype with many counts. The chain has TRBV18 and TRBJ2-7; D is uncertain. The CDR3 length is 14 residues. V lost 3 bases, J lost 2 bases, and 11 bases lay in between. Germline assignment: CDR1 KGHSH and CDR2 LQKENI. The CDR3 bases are TGTGCCAGCTCACCTTCCGATGTGGCCTACGAGCAGTACTTC. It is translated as CASSPSDVAYEQYF.

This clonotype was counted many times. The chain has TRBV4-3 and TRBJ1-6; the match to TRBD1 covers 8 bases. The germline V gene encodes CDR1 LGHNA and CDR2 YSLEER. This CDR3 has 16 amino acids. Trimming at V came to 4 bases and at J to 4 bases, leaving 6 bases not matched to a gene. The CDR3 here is CASSPSRGRYNSPLHF. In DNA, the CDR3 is TGCGCCAGCAGCCCGTCCAGGGGGCGGTATAATTCACCCCTCCACTTT.

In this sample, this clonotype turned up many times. This chain's CDR3 is CASSQAYRTGVEQYF. DNA of the CDR3: TGCGCCAGCAGCCAAGCTTACCGGACAGGGGTTGAGCAGTACTTC. V is TRBV4-1 and J is TRBJ2-7, with TRBD1 matching 9 bases. Germline V gene sequence: CDR1 MGHRA, CDR2 YSYEKL. The CDR3 runs to 15 residues. J was trimmed by 7 bases and V by 1 base; bases with no gene match: 8.

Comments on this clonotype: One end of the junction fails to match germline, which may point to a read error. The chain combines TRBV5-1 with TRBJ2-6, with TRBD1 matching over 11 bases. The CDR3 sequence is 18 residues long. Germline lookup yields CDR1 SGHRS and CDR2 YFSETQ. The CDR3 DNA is TGTGCCAGCAGCTGGGACAGGGGGGGAAGCTCTGGGGCCAACGTCCTGACTTTC. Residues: CASSWDRGGSSGANVLTF.

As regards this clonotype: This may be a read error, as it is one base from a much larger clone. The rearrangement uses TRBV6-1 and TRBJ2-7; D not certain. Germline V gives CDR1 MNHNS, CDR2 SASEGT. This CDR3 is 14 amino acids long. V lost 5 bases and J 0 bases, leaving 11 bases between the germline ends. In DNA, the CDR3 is TGTGCCAGCAGTCAGACCTTCCCCTCCTACGAGCAGTACTTC. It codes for CASSQTFPSYEQYF.

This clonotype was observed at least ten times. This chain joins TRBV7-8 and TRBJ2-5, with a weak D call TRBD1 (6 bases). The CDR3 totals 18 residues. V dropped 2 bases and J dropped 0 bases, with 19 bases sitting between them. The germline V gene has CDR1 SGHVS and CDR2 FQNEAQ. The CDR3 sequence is CASSLLTSGASYQETQYF. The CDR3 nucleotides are TGTGCCAGCAGCTTACTTACATCAGGGGCTTCTTACCAAGAGACCCAGTACTTC. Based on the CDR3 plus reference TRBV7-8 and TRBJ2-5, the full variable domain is GAGVSQSPRYKVAKRGQDVALRCDPISGHVSLFWYQQALGQGPEFLTYFQNEAQLDKSGLPSDRFFAERPEGSVSTLKIQRTQQEDSAVYLCASSLLTSGASYQETQYFGPGTRLLVL.

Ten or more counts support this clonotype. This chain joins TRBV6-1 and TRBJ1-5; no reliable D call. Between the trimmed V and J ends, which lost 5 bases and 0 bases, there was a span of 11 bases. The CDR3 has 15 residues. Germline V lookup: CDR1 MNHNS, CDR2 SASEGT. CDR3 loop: CASSLIPDSNQPQHF. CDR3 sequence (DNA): TGTGCCAGCAGTTTAATCCCAGATAGCAATCAGCCCCAGCATTTT.

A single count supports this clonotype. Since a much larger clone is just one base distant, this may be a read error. The CDR3 DNA follows: TGCGCCAGCCACACCTCCGGGACTAGTTTCAATGAGCAGTTCTTC. The encoded protein is CASHTSGTSFNEQFF. The gene calls are TRBV7-9 and TRBJ2-1; TRBD2 agrees at 8 bases. The CDR3 loop spans 15 amino acids. Germline loops: CDR1 SEHNR, CDR2 FQNEAQ (reference sequence).

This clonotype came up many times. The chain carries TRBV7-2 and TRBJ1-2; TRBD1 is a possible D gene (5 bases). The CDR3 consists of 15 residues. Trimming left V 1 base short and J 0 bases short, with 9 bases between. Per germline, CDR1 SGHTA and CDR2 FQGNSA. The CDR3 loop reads CASSLDPGTNYGYTF. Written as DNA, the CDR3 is TGTGCCAGCAGCTTAGATCCAGGGACTAACTATGGCTACACCTTC. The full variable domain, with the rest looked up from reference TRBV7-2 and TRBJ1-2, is GAGVSQSPSNKVTEKGKDVELRCDPISGHTALYWYRQSLGQGLEFLIYFQGNSAPDKSGLPSDRFSAERTGGSVSTLTIQRTQQEDSAVYLCASSLDPGTNYGYTFGSGTRLTVV.

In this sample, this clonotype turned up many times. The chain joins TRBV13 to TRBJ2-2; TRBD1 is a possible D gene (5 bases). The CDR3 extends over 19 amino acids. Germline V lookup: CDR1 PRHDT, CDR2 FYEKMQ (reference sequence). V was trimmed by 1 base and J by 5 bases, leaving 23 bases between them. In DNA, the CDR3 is TGTGCCAGCAGCTTAGTAGGGGCCGGCGATACGGATAATACCGGGGAGCTGTTTTTT. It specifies CASSLVGAGDTDNTGELFF.

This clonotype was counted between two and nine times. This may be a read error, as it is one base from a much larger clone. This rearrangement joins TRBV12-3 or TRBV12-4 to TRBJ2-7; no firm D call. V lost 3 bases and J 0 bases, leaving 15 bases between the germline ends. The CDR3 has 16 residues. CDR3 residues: CASSFDDTRSSYEQYF. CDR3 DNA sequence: TGTGCCAGCAGTTTCGACGACACCAGAAGCTCCTACGAGCAGTACTTC.

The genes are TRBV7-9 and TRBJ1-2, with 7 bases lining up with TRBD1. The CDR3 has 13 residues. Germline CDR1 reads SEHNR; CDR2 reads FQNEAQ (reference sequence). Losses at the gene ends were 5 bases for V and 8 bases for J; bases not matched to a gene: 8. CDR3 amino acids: CASSPQTGQGYTF. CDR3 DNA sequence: TGTGCCAGCAGCCCCCAGACAGGGCAAGGCTACACCTTC. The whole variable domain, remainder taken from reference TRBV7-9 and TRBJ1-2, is DTGVSQNPRHKITKRGQNVTFRCDPISEHNRLYWYRQTLGQGPEFLTYFQNEAQLEKSRLLSDRFSAERPKGSFSTLEIQRTEQGDSAMYLCASSPQTGQGYTFGSGTRLTVV.

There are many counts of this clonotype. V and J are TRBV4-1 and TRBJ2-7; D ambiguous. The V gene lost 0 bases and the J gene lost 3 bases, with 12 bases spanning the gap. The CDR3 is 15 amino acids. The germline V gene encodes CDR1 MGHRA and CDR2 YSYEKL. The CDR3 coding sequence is TGCGCCAGCAGCCAAGACCCCGGTACCTTCTACGAGCAGTACTTC. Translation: CASSQDPGTFYEQYF.

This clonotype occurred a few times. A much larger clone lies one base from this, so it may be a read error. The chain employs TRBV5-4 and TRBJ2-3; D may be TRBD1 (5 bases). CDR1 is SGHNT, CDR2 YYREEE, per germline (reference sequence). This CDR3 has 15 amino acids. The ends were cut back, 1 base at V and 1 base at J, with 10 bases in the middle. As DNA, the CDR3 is TGTGCCAGCAGCTTGTGGGTCAGGGGCACAGATACGCAGTATTTT. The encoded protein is CASSLWVRGTDTQYF.

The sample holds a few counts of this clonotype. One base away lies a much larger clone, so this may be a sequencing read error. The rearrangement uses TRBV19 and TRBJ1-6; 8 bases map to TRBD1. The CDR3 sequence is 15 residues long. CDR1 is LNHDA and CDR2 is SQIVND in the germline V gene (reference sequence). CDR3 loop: CASSRGTGTNSPPHF. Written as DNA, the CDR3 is TGTGCCAGTAGTAGGGGGACAGGAACAAATTCACCCCCCCACTTT.

The DNA of the CDR3 is TGTGCCAGCAGTTACTGGACGAACTATGGCTACACCTTC. Encoded protein: CASSYWTNYGYTF. V gene TRBV6-5 combines with J gene TRBJ1-2; D is undetermined. The germline CDR1 and CDR2 sequences are MNHEY and SVGAGI. The length of the CDR3 is 13 residues. V dropped 1 base and J dropped 2 bases, with 5 bases sitting between them.

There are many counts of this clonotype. CDR3 coding DNA: TGTGCCAGCAGCGCGCATACACGTGGCTACACCTTC. This sequence encodes CASSAHTRGYTF. The chain is built from TRBV5-4 and TRBJ1-2; D remains unclear. This CDR3 is built from 12 residues. Germline CDR1 and CDR2: SGHNT and YYREEE (reference sequence). V lost 4 bases, J lost 7 bases, and 11 bases lay in between.